These 4 T cell receptor beta chains were sequenced from one sample in a study of T cell repertoires in cytomegalovirus infection. MiXCR was run by TCRdb on the reads, yielding one entry per CDR3 protein. The table lists around 900,000 distinct CDR3 sequences, roughly 30% of them singletons. The antigens of these receptors remain unknown. The starting material was cultured CD8+ T cells from PBMCs, obtained from culture after CMV antigen stimulation. The receptor set was obtained from a human donor in good health (CMV status not recorded). Some clones in this sample may be carry-over from other donors' samples.

The chain joins TRBV7-9 to TRBJ2-7; D tentatively fits TRBD1 or TRBD2 (5 bases each). CDR3 size: 13 residues. Germline CDR1 SEHNR, CDR2 FQNEAQ (reference sequence). Trimming removed 5 bases from V and 5 bases from J, with 13 bases in between. The CDR3 nucleotides read TGTGCCAGCAGCCCCTCGTGGGGGAACGAGCAGTACTTC. This codes for CASSPSWGNEQYF.

The chain combines TRBV7-8 with TRBJ1-5; D gene unclear. The germline CDR1 and CDR2 sequences are SGHVS and FQNEAQ. The CDR3 extends over 16 amino acids. Deletions cut 1 base from V and 1 base from J, with 11 bases between. The CDR3 DNA reads TGTGCCAGCAGCTTAGTGGCACCCAAGAGCAATCAGCCCCAGCATTTT. Its protein product is CASSLVAPKSNQPQHF.

The chain carries TRBV7-3 and TRBJ2-3; 8 bases fit TRBD2. In germline, CDR1 is SGHTA, CDR2 FQGTGA. The junction had 9 bases not matched to a gene; V was cut back by 5 bases and J by 2 bases. This CDR3 comprises 16 residues. The CDR3 loop is CASSRLGGGLTDTQYF. The CDR3, as DNA: TGTGCCAGCAGCCGCTTGGGCGGGGGGCTCACAGATACGCAGTATTTT.

This clonotype was detected once. The J gene is TRBJ2-1, the V gene TRBV28; D possibly corresponds to TRBD1 (6 bases). V lost 5 bases and J lost 8, with 19 bases in between. The CDR3 has 15 residues. The germline CDR1 and CDR2 sequences are MDHEN and SYDVKM. Written as DNA, the CDR3 is TGTGCCAGCAGTAAACCAGGGGTTAAAGACTATGAGCAGTTCTTC. Residues: CASSKPGVKDYEQFF.